This TCR beta chain was identified in a study of T cells after posttransplantation cyclophosphamide. Assay used: immunoSEQ multiplex PCR; TCRdb lists only in-frame clones, some missing. The data show about 24,000 clones, with none appearing a single time. At least ten counts were recorded for this clone. The V segment lost 5 bases and the J segment 6 bases; nucleotides outside the gene matches: 11. Looked up from germline, CDR1 is SGDLS and CDR2 is YYNGEE. The CDR3 loop spans 15 amino acids. This chain connects TRBV9 to TRBJ1-1; TRBD1 aligns across 9 bases. The clonotype originates from a woman in her forties or fifties in good health, CMV-negative, and a related stem cell transplant donor. The sample taken for sequencing was PBMCs. CDR3 coding DNA: TGTGCCAGCAGGTCCGGGACAGGGACGTGGTCTGAAGCTTTCTTT. Its protein is CASRSGTGTWSEAFF.